Below, one T cell receptor beta chain is given with its context. The clone's antigen remains unknown. Base qualities are not recorded, but no much larger clone differs from it by a single base. Whole blood was collected in K2EDTA tubes by collaborating institutions according to the institutions' own protocols. For TCRbeta analysis, collaborators shipped samples in one of three forms: frozen whole blood, isolated PBMCs, or DNA extracted from either of those sample types. This specimen comes from a study of blood T cell repertoires in COVID-19 (dated by TCRdb to 2020 to 2021). With regard to the full study: Samples from collaborators originated in the United States, Italy and Spain and spanned both the acute and convalescent phases of COVID-19. The prospective study material was composed of cDNA or gDNA derived from T cells, B-cell-depleted T cells, or PBMCs. The repertoires were released in a freely available public database intended as a resource for research on the immune response to SARS-CoV-2. Nearly every sample came with metadata listing a de-identified subject ID, COVID-19 status, age in years and sex. Deeply sampled blood TCRbeta repertoires from subjects exposed to, actively infected with, or recovered from COVID-19 were included in the dataset. Where available, HLA class I and class II types were taken from metadata supplied by the sample provider and were not determined by assay-based typing. Samples came from the ongoing ImmuneRACE study (first 160 participants) plus 1,254 subjects from 6 global collaborators. Summary of the overall study and its limitations: The amount of clinical and demographic metadata varied by source and participant and was provided uncurated.

The germline V gene provides CDR1 MNHEY and CDR2 SVGEGT. The CDR3 has 14 amino acids, counting the end cysteine and phenylalanine. Kept here is only the CDR3 DNA, which spans 42 bases and is read in frame from base 1. Germline trimming: 4 bases from V, 0 bases from J; junction bases outside gene matches: 2. TCRbeta CDR3 regions were amplified from genomic DNA by means of the immunoSEQ Assay, a bias-controlled multiplex PCR. On the authors' methods: The number of nucleated cells in each sample was estimated from the amplification of reference gene primers within the assay. To quantify the absolute abundance of each unique TCRbeta CDR3 rearrangement, sequence reads were collapsed and filtered. For each sample, productive Simpson clonality was calculated by taking the square root of Simpson's diversity index across productive rearrangements. TCRdb took over this immuneACCESS table, retaining in-frame rearrangements with V and J assigned. Such tables are incomplete; in checked studies, under half of the missing clones stem from an unresolved V gene, and the remainder is unexplained. Clone size and V and J calls were adopted from that table, with D and trimming inferred from the DNA. The sample table holds around 150,000 clones, of which approximately 88% were seen once. The ten largest make up around 8.4% of the sample.

The chain is encoded by TRBV6-2 or TRBV6-3 joined to TRBJ1-1; TRBD1 fits 7 bases in the junction. This sequence originates from a woman at least 80 years old with active or convalescent COVID-19. Material for sequencing was peripheral blood. The CDR3 loop reads CASSWDSLNTEAFF. The nucleotides are TGTGCCAGCAGTTGGGACAGCCTGAACACTGAAGCTTTCTTT.